These 27 T cell receptor beta chains came from one sample sequenced in a study of blood T cell repertoires in COVID-19. Only in-frame clones appear in the TCRdb table, and some are missing; sequencing was by immunoSEQ multiplex PCR. The table includes under 140,000 clones, about 72% detected once. The sample taken for sequencing was peripheral blood. Source of these receptors: a woman aged 55-75 years with acute or convalescent COVID-19.

This clone was found a few times. V gene TRBV5-1 combines with J gene TRBJ2-3; the match to TRBD1 covers 7 bases. Germline V gene lookup returns CDR1 SGHRS and CDR2 YFSETQ. The CDR3 spans 14 residues. J lost 0 bases, V lost 6 bases, and 4 bases had no gene match. The CDR3 DNA reads as TGCGCCAGCACCGGACAGGTTAGCACAGATACGCAGTATTTT. Translating it yields CASTGQVSTDTQYF.

The J gene is TRBJ1-2, the V gene TRBV5-5; D call uncertain. Germline V gene sequence: CDR1 SGHKS, CDR2 YYEKEE (reference sequence). The CDR3 sequence is 14 residues long. V dropped 0 bases and J dropped 6 bases, with 12 bases sitting between them. The chain's CDR3 is CASSLDPGIDGYTF. CDR3 nucleotides: TGTGCCAGCAGCTTGGATCCGGGGATTGATGGCTACACCTTC.

The chain combines TRBV27 with TRBJ2-4; 11 nucleotides align to TRBD1. The CDR3 is 18 residues long. The V and J ends lost 2 bases and 1 base, in that order; junction bases with no gene match: 7. The germline V gene has CDR1 MNHEY and CDR2 SMNVEV (reference sequence). The CDR3 nucleotides read TGTGCCAGCAGTTTAGTCGGACAGGGGGCTGGGGCCAAAAACATTCAGTACTTC. Translation gives CASSLVGQGAGAKNIQYF.

This chain's CDR3 is CASSQQGIMNTEAFF. The CDR3 coding sequence is TGCGCCAGCAGCCAACAGGGGATCATGAACACTGAAGCTTTCTTT. This chain connects TRBV5-1 to TRBJ1-1, with 7 bases fitting TRBD1. There are 15 residues in the CDR3. Per the germline V gene, CDR1 is SGHRS and CDR2 is YFSETQ. J lost 0 bases, V lost 4 bases, and 6 bases had no gene match.

The chain links TRBV5-1 to TRBJ1-6, with 10 bases lining up with TRBD1. The CDR3 is made up of 15 amino acids. The germline gives CDR1 SGHRS, CDR2 YFSETQ. J lost 11 bases, V lost 4 bases, and 9 bases had no gene match. The CDR3 sequence: CASSPTGGKGAPLHF. For the CDR3, the DNA is TGCGCCAGCAGCCCGACAGGGGGCAAAGGGGCACCCCTCCACTTT.

The CDR3 loop is CASSPTRGARMDTQYF. CDR3 DNA: TGTGCCAGCTCACCTACTCGGGGGGCGAGGATGGATACGCAGTATTTT. The chain uses TRBV18 and TRBJ2-3, with D maybe TRBD2 (7 bases). The CDR3 extends over 16 amino acids. V lost 3 bases and J 6 bases, leaving 19 bases between the germline ends. Germline V gene sequence: CDR1 KGHSH, CDR2 LQKENI. The full variable domain, its missing parts supplied by reference TRBV18 and TRBJ2-3, is NAGVMQNPRHLVRRRGQEARLRCSPMKGHSHVYWYRQLPEEGLKFMVYLQKENIIDESGMPKERFSAEFPKEGPSILRIQQVVRGDSAAYFCASSPTRGARMDTQYFGPGTRLTVL.

The chain employs TRBV11-1 and TRBJ1-2; no clear D gene. V was cut by 5 bases and J by 4 bases, with 14 bases left in between. Germline V gene sequence: CDR1 SGHAT, CDR2 FQDESV (reference sequence). The CDR3 runs to 14 residues. CDR3 in amino acids: CASSPRTEAYGYTF. The CDR3, as DNA: TGTGCCAGCAGCCCGCGGACGGAGGCCTATGGCTACACCTTC.

The rearrangement uses TRBV28 and TRBJ1-4; tentatively, D is TRBD1 (6 bases). V lost 8 bases to trimming and J lost 4 bases, with 11 bases between them. The CDR3 spans 13 residues. The germline CDR1 and CDR2 sequences are MDHEN and SYDVKM. CDR3 sequence reads: CASRGGYNEKLFF. The CDR3 DNA reads TGTGCCAGCCGCGGGGGCTATAATGAAAAACTGTTTTTT.

V gene TRBV29-1 combines with J gene TRBJ2-5; 11 bases are a match to TRBD1. The CDR3 has 15 residues. Germline loops: CDR1 SQVTM, CDR2 ANQGSEA. Trimming cost V 4 bases and J 4 bases; bases outside gene matches: 8. The CDR3, as DNA: TGCAGCGTTGTACTGGACAGGGGGCTTACAGAGACCCAGTACTTC. Translating it yields CSVVLDRGLTETQYF.

The chain has TRBV29-1 and TRBJ1-2; the D is unclear. The CDR3 is made up of 13 amino acids. Germline assignment: CDR1 SQVTM and CDR2 ANQGSEA. V lost 4 bases, J lost 0 bases, and 9 bases lay in between. Here the CDR3 reads CSVVEAANYGYTF. CDR3 in DNA: TGCAGCGTTGTCGAGGCTGCTAACTATGGCTACACCTTC. Supplemented by reference TRBV29-1 and TRBJ1-2, the full variable domain reads SAVISQKPSRDICQRGTSLTIQCQVDSQVTMMFWYRQQPGQSLTLIATANQGSEATYESGFVIDKFPISRPNLTFSTLTVSNMSPEDSSIYLCSVVEAANYGYTFGSGTRLTVV.

V usage is TRBV12-3 or TRBV12-4 and J usage is TRBJ1-2; D is unresolved. V gave up 6 bases and J gave up 8 bases, with 10 bases separating them. The CDR3 consists of 11 residues. DNA for the CDR3: TGTGCCAGCAGGGAGTATAACGGCTACACCTTC. It translates to CASREYNGYTF.

This chain joins TRBV7-2 and TRBJ2-3; 7 bases map to TRBD2. CDR3 length: 14 amino acids. CDR1 and CDR2 from the germline V gene are SGHTA and FQGNSA. V lost 5 bases to trimming and J lost 5 bases; unmatched junction nucleotides: 7. CDR3 nucleotide sequence: TGTGCCAGCAGCCTCGGACTAGTGTTAGATACGCAGTATTTT. Its protein is CASSLGLVLDTQYF.

This clone was observed a single time. This chain connects TRBV7-6 to TRBJ2-7, with TRBD2 matching 12 bases. This CDR3 has 15 amino acids. Trimming removed 5 bases from V and 7 bases from J; junction bases left unmatched: 9. CDR1 is SGHVS and CDR2 is FNYEAQ in the germline V gene. The CDR3 DNA is TGTGCCAGCAGCCCTCTGACTAGCGGGGGTAGGGAGCAGTACTTC. It encodes CASSPLTSGGREQYF.

The rearrangement uses TRBV19 and TRBJ1-2; 7 nucleotides align to TRBD1. Germline-derived CDR1 and CDR2 are LNHDA and SQIVND (reference sequence). After removal of 8 bases from V and 6 bases from J, the junction contained 12 bases not matched to a gene. This CDR3 comprises 14 residues. For the CDR3, the DNA is TGTGCCAGTTTCGAACAGGGGATGTGGAATGGCTACACCTTC. Amino acids: CASFEQGMWNGYTF.

CDR3 sequence: CASSGRWGDEKLFF. The CDR3 region has the DNA TGTGCCAGCAGCGGGAGATGGGGGGATGAAAAACTGTTTTTT. The V gene is TRBV9, the J gene TRBJ1-4, with D maybe TRBD1 (5 bases). The germline V gene encodes CDR1 SGDLS and CDR2 YYNGEE. The V end lost 3 bases, the J end lost 6 bases, and 12 bases lay between the germline ends. CDR3 length: 14 amino acids.

This clone was seen only once. Other nucleotide sequences from this sample produce the same CDR3. The chain employs TRBV30 and TRBJ2-1, with D tentatively TRBD2 (6 bases). The ends were cut back, 0 bases at V and 4 bases at J, with 10 bases in the middle. The CDR3 runs 14 residues. CDR1 is GTSNPN, CDR2 SVGIG, per germline (reference sequence). The CDR3 nucleotides are TGTGCCTGGAGTGTGGAGGGACGTTACAATGAGCAGTTCTTC. This sequence encodes CAWSVEGRYNEQFF.

The V and J genes are TRBV24-1 and TRBJ2-2, with TRBD1 identical over 11 bases. Unmatched junction bases numbered 4, after V lost 7 bases and J lost 7 bases. The CDR3 is 14 residues long. CDR1 is KGHDR, CDR2 SFDVKD, per germline. This CDR3 reads CATRGQGVVGELFF. The CDR3 coding sequence is TGTGCCACCAGGGGACAGGGGGTCGTCGGGGAGCTGTTTTTT.

J is TRBJ2-7 and V is TRBV7-8; D might be TRBD1 (5 bases). V was clipped by 1 base and J by 0 bases, with 13 bases between them. Germline loops: CDR1 SGHVS, CDR2 FQNEAQ. The CDR3 runs to 16 residues. Here the CDR3 DNA reads TGTGCCAGCAGCTTAGGATCGCGACAGAGCTCCTACGAGCAGTACTTC. Translation gives CASSLGSRQSSYEQYF.

The chain joins TRBV7-8 to TRBJ1-3; 8 bases fit TRBD1. This CDR3 has 19 residues. Per the germline V gene, CDR1 is SGHVS and CDR2 is FQNEAQ. V gave up 5 bases and J gave up 0 bases; unmatched junction bases: 15. The CDR3 coding sequence is TGTGCCAGCAGCGAGGACAGGGCTCTTCACCTTAGCTCTGGAAACACCATATATTTT. Encoded protein: CASSEDRALHLSSGNTIYF.

This chain connects TRBV7-2 to TRBJ2-3, with D possibly being TRBD2 (5 bases). This CDR3 spans 16 amino acids. In germline, CDR1 is SGHTA, CDR2 FQGNSA. Trimming stripped 5 bases from V and 0 bases from J, with 15 bases between. DNA for the CDR3: TGTGCCAGCAGCCCGGAAGCGGTGACTAGCACAGATACGCAGTATTTT. Encoded protein: CASSPEAVTSTDTQYF.

This clone was seen more than once but under ten times. Other DNA variants within this sample encode the same CDR3. The chain combines TRBV18 with TRBJ1-5, with D tentatively TRBD1 (6 bases). V lost 3 bases to trimming and J lost 4 bases, with 7 bases between them. Germline values: CDR1 KGHSH, CDR2 LQKENI. The CDR3 contains 13 residues. CDR3 bases: TGTGCCAGCTCACCTACAGGGAATCAGCCCCAGCATTTT. This translates into CASSPTGNQPQHF.

The V and J genes are TRBV5-4 and TRBJ1-4, with TRBD1 matching 9 bases. With V trimmed by 4 bases and J by 3 bases, 10 bases remained unmatched. The CDR3 spans 17 residues. Germline CDR1 SGHNT, CDR2 YYREEE (reference sequence). The CDR3 here is CASSRTGEGAANEKLFF. Written as DNA, the CDR3 is TGTGCCAGCAGCCGGACAGGGGAGGGCGCGGCTAATGAAAAACTGTTTTTT.

This clone has just a few counts. This chain joins TRBV7-2 and TRBJ1-1, with a tentative D call TRBD1 (5 bases). V lost 4 bases to trimming and J lost 1 base, with 13 bases between them. Germline V gene sequence: CDR1 SGHTA, CDR2 FQGNSA. CDR3 length: 15 residues. The CDR3 DNA is TGTGCCAGCAGCTCCAAGGGGTCCTGGAACACTGAAGCTTTCTTT. This gives the protein CASSSKGSWNTEAFF.

This clone was found a few times. The chain joins TRBV6-5 to TRBJ1-4; D remains unclear. CDR1 and CDR2 from the germline V gene are MNHEY and SVGAGI. V gave up 6 bases and J gave up 6 bases, with 14 bases separating them. The CDR3 consists of 14 residues. The CDR3 DNA is TGTGCCAGCAGCATGGGGAGCCCTTATGAAAAACTGTTTTTT. Its translation is CASSMGSPYEKLFF.

The J gene is TRBJ1-5, the V gene TRBV6-2 or TRBV6-3, with TRBD1 as a possible D gene (5 bases). Between the trimmed V and J ends, which lost 2 bases and 2 bases, there was a span of 13 bases. The CDR3 loop spans 16 amino acids. Looked up from germline, CDR1 is MNHEY and CDR2 is SVGEGT. The CDR3 region has the DNA TGTGCCAGCAGTTACCGGTCAGGGCGACGCAATCAGCCCCAGCATTTT. As protein: CASSYRSGRRNQPQHF.

This rearrangement joins TRBV5-6 to TRBJ1-3, with D uncertain. Trimming cost V 4 bases and J 3 bases, with 11 bases left between them. The length of the CDR3 is 14 residues. The germline CDR1 and CDR2 sequences are SGHDT and YYEEEE. CDR3 nucleotide sequence: TGTGCCAGCAGCGCGCGGATTTTTGGAAACACCATATATTTT. The encoded protein is CASSARIFGNTIYF.

V and J are TRBV18 and TRBJ2-1; 8 bases line up with TRBD2. Losses at the gene ends were 0 bases for V and 0 bases for J; bases not matched to a gene: 7. CDR1 KGHSH and CDR2 LQKENI come from the germline V gene. This CDR3 is built from 18 residues. CDR3 sequence reads: CASSPPSGGTPSYNEQFF. The CDR3 DNA reads TGTGCCAGCTCACCACCGAGCGGGGGAACCCCCTCCTACAATGAGCAGTTCTTC.